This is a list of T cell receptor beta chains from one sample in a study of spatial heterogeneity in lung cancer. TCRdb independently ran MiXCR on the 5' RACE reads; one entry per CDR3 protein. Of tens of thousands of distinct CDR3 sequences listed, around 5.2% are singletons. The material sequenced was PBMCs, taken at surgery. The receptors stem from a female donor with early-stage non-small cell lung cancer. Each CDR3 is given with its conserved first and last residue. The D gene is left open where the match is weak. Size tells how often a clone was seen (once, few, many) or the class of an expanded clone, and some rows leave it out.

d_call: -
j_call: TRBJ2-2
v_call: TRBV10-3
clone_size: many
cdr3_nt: TGTGCCATCAGTGAGCAACAGGGATCCACCGGGGAGCTGTTTTTT
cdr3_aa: CAISEQQGSTGELFF

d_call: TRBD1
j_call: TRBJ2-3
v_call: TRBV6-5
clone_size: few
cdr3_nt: TGTGCCAGCAGTTACTCGCAAGGACAGGGCCACACAGATACGCAGTATTTT
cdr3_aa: CASSYSQGQGHTDTQYF

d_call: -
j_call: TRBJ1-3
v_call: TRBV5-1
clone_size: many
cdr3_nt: TGCGCCAGCACCCCATTTGCAGGGGCTGGAAACACCATATATTTT
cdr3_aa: CASTPFAGAGNTIYF

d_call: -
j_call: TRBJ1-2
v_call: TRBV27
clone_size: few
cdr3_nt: TGTGCCAGCAGTTATACCTCCACCTATGGCTACACCTTC
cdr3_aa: CASSYTSTYGYTF

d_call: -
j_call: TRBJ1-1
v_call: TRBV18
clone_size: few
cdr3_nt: TGTGCCAGCTCACTAAAGGCGGATCTGAACACTGAAGCTTTCTTT
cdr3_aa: CASSLKADLNTEAFF

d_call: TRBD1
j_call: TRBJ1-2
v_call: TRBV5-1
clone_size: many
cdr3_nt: TGCGCCAGCAGGATAACAACAGGGGGGAACTATGGCTACACCTTC
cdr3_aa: CASRITTGGNYGYTF

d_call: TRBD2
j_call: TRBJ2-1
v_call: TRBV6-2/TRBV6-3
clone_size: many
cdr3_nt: TGTGCCAGCAGTTACCGACGGACTAGCGGATACAATGAGCAGTTCTTC
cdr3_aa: CASSYRRTSGYNEQFF

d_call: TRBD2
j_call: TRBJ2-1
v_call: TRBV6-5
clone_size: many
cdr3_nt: TGTGCCAGCAGTCCCTGGACTAGCGGGAGGGCGGGGGATGAGCAGTTCTTC
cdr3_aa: CASSPWTSGRAGDEQFF

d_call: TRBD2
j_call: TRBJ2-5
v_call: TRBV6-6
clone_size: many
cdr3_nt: TGTGCCAGCAGTTACGTCCGGCAGACTAGCCGAGAGACCCAGTACTTC
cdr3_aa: CASSYVRQTSRETQYF

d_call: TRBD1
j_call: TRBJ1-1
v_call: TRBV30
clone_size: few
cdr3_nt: TGTGCCTGGAGTCCGGGGACAGGGCCCTTTCGAGGTGAAGCTTTCTTT
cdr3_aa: CAWSPGTGPFRGEAFF

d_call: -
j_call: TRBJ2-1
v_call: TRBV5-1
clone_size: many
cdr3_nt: TGCGCCAGCAGCTTGGCCCCGGGCAATGAGCAGTTCTTC
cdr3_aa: CASSLAPGNEQFF

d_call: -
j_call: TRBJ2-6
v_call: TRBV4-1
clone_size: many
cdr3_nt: TGCGCCAGCCGCCTAGGGTCGAACGGGGCCAACGTCCTGACTTTC
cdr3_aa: CASRLGSNGANVLTF

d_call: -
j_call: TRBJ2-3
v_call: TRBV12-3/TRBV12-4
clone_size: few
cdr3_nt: TGTGCTCACACAGATACGCAGTATTTT
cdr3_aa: CAHTDTQYF

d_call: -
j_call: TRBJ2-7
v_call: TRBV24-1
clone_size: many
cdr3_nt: TGTGCCACCAGTGATACAGGGTACCCCTACGAGCAGTACTTC
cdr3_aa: CATSDTGYPYEQYF

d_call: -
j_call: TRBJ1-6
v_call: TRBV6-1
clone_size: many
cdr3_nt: TGTGCCAGCAGTGAAGTTGTCCAGTCACCCCTCCACTTT
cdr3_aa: CASSEVVQSPLHF

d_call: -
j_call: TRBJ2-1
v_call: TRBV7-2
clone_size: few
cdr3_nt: TGTGCCAGCAGCTTCCAAGGCTCCTACAATGAGCAGTTCTTC
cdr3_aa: CASSFQGSYNEQFF

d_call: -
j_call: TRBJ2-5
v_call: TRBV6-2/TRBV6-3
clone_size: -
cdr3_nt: TGTGCCAGCAGTGAGATCCATCGGGAGACCCAGTACTTC
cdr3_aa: CASSEIHRETQYF

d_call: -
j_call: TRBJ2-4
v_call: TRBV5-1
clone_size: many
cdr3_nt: TGCGCCAGCAGCCCGGACGGCTCGGCCAAAAACATTCAGTACTTC
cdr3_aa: CASSPDGSAKNIQYF

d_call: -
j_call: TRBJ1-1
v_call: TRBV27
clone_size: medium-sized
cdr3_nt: TGTGCCAGCAGTTTGGCGCAGGCGAACACTGAAGCTTTCTTT
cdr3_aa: CASSLAQANTEAFF

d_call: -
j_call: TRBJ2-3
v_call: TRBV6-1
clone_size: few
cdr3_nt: TGTGCCACGCGACAAAGGGGAGCTTCAGATACGCAGTATTTT
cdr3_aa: CATRQRGASDTQYF

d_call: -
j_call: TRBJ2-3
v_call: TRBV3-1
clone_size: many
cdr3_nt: TGTGCCAGCAGCCGGGGGGGCGCAGATACGCAGTATTTT
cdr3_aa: CASSRGGADTQYF

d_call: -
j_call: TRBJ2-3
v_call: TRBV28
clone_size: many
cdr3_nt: TGTGCCAGCAGTCTCTCCGATACGCAGTATTTT
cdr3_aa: CASSLSDTQYF

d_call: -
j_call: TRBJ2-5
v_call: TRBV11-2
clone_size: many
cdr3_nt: TGTGCCAGCAGCTCCCTTACCGCCGAGGGGACCCAGTACTTC
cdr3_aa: CASSSLTAEGTQYF

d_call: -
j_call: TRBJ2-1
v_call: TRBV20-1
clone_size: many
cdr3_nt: TGCAGTGCTGCCCCGAGCTCCTACAATGAGCAGTTCTTC
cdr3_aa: CSAAPSSYNEQFF

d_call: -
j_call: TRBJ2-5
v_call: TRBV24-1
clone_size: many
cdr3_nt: TGTGCCACCAGTGACCAATCTACAGAGACCCAGTACTTC
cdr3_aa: CATSDQSTETQYF

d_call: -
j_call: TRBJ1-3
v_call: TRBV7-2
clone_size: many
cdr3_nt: TGTGCCAGCAGCCTGGGGGCATTCTCTGGAAACACCATATATTTT
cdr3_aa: CASSLGAFSGNTIYF

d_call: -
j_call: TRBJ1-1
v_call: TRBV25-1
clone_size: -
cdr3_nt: TGTGCCAGCAGTGAATTAAGACGGGGGGCTGAGGGTGAAGCTTTCTTT
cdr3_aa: CASSELRRGAEGEAFF

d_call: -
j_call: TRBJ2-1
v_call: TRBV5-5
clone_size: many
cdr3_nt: TGTGCCAGCAGCTCATCGTATGCCGGCCTGGAGAGCCAGCAGTTCTTC
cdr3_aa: CASSSSYAGLESQQFF

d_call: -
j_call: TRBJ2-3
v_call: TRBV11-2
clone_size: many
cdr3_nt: TGTGCCAGCAGCTTATTGGCGGTCGGGGCAGAAGATACGCAGTATTTT
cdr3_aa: CASSLLAVGAEDTQYF

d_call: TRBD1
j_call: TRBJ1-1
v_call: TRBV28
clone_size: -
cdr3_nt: TGTGCCAGCAGTTCCCCCGGACAGGTAAACACTGAAGCTTTCTTT
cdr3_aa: CASSSPGQVNTEAFF

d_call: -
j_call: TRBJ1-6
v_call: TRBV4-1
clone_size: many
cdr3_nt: TGCGCCAGCAGCCAAGATAGTGGGCTGAATTCACCCCTCCACTTT
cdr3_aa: CASSQDSGLNSPLHF

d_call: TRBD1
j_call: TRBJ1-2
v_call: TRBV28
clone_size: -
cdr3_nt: TGTGCCAGCAGTACGTCCCGACCTGGGACAGAGGCCGGCTACACCTTC
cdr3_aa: CASSTSRPGTEAGYTF

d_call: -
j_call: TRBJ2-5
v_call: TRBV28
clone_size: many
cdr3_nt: TGTGCCAGCAGTTTAGCGGGGGCAGAGACCCAGTACTTC
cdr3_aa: CASSLAGAETQYF

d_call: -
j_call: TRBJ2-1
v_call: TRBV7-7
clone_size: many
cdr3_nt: TGTGCCAGCAGCTTCCGTCTTCGGGGGCCCTCCTACAATGAGCAGTTCTTC
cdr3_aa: CASSFRLRGPSYNEQFF

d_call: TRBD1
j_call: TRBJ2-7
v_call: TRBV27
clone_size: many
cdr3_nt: TGTGCCAGCAGCCGAACCCGACAGGGGAGCTACGAGCAGTACTTC
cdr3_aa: CASSRTRQGSYEQYF

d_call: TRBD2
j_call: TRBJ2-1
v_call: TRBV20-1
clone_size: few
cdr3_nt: TGCAGTGCCTCGGGACTAGCGGGAGTACCCAGACCAGGGAATGAGCAGTTCTTC
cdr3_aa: CSASGLAGVPRPGNEQFF